This T cell receptor (beta chain) comes out of a study of cytomegalovirus exposure and HLA in healthy donors. This CDR3 region has 19 residues. CDR1 and CDR2 (germline): LGHNA, YSLEER. After removal of 0 bases from V and 0 bases from J, the junction contained 11 bases not matched to a gene. It was with 60 Vbeta and 13 Jbeta primers that the PCR ran. Using immunoSEQ multiplex PCR, the repertoire was profiled, and TCRdb retains in-frame clones only, with some absent. The sample includes some 130,000 clones, 70% to 75% seen only once; the top ten take 5.5% to 8%. The chain is built from TRBV4-3 and TRBJ2-3, with TRBD2 identical over 8 bases. Sequenced: PBMCs. This TCR was sampled from a male donor in good health and CMV-seronegative. CDR3 residues: CASSQEWVAGTTSTDTQYF. In DNA form, the CDR3 reads TGCGCCAGCAGCCAAGAGTGGGTAGCGGGGACAACTAGCACAGATACGCAGTATTTT.